These 12 T cell receptor beta chains share one sample of origin, sequenced in a study of blood T cell repertoires in COVID-19. Clones were read by immunoSEQ multiplex PCR, and TCRdb kept only the in-frame ones, dropping some. The sample holds 150,000 or so clones, around 84% seen once. Input material: peripheral blood. The receptor set was obtained from a man in his 60s with COVID-19, enrolled during active disease.

This clone was seen more than once but under ten times. The rearrangement links TRBV20-1 to TRBJ1-2; D unresolved. Trimming cost V 5 bases and J 9 bases, with 10 bases left between them. This CDR3 is built from 10 residues. The germline V gene has CDR1 DFQATT and CDR2 SNEGSKA (reference sequence). CDR3 in amino acids: CSAEADRYTF. As DNA, the CDR3 is TGCAGTGCTGAAGCGGACCGCTACACCTTC.

J is TRBJ1-6 and V is TRBV30; D not resolved. Trimming shortened V by 3 bases and J by 0 bases, and 15 bases separated the two germline ends. Germline V gene data show CDR1 as GTSNPN and CDR2 as SVGIG (reference sequence). The CDR3 consists of 17 residues. CDR3 residues: CAWRSVVGSSYNSPLHF. The CDR3 region has the DNA TGTGCCTGGAGGTCAGTGGTGGGGAGCTCCTATAATTCACCCCTCCACTTT.

The table lists this clone with a count of one. This CDR3 is also generated by other DNA sequences in the sample. The CDR3 DNA reads as TGTGCCAGCAGCCTCGGGACAGGGGGCTCCTACAATGAGCAGTTCTTC. Translated: CASSLGTGGSYNEQFF. The J gene is TRBJ2-1, the V gene TRBV7-2, with 11 nucleotides matching TRBD1. The germline gives CDR1 SGHTA, CDR2 FQGNSA. The ends lost 5 bases at V and 0 bases at J; junction bases unmatched: 3. The CDR3 has 16 residues.

The chain links TRBV3-1 (or the pseudogene TRBV3-2) to TRBJ1-1; D is uncertain. Per germline, CDR1 LGHDT and CDR2 YNNKEL (reference sequence). Trimming pared 2 bases from V and 7 bases from J, leaving 14 bases between. There are 14 residues in the CDR3. In DNA, the CDR3 is TGTGCCAGCAGCCAATTGGCGGGCCAAGATGAAGCTTTCTTT. Residues: CASSQLAGQDEAFF.

CDR3: CASSLHNRAIEKLFF. CDR3 DNA sequence: TGTGCCAGCAGCTTACATAACAGGGCTATTGAAAAACTGTTTTTT. The rearrangement links TRBV7-6 to TRBJ1-4; the D gene is possibly TRBD1 (6 bases). The CDR3 runs to 15 residues. The germline CDR1 and CDR2 sequences are SGHVS and FNYEAQ. Trimming pared 2 bases from V and 7 bases from J, leaving 14 bases between.

The gene calls are TRBV25-1 and TRBJ2-1, with D perhaps matching TRBD2 (5 bases). CDR1 and CDR2 from the germline V gene are MGHDK and SYGVNS. CDR3 size: 14 residues. The V end lost 5 bases, the J end lost 4 bases, and 12 bases lay between the germline ends. The CDR3 spells CASSRETPYNEQFF. The CDR3 DNA is TGTGCCAGCAGTAGGGAGACACCGTACAATGAGCAGTTCTTC.

The chain is built from TRBV30 and TRBJ2-1; possible D gene TRBD2, 5 bases. The CDR3 has 14 residues. V shed 0 bases and J shed 9 bases, with 15 bases lying between them. Germline V gene sequence: CDR1 GTSNPN, CDR2 SVGIG (reference sequence). The CDR3 is CAWSVRVGASEQFF. The DNA for the CDR3 is TGTGCCTGGAGTGTAAGAGTGGGAGCGAGTGAGCAGTTCTTC. Filled out from reference TRBV30 and TRBJ2-1, the complete variable domain reads SQTIHQWPATLVQPVGSPLSLECTVEGTSNPNLYWYRQAAGRGLQLLFYSVGIGQISSEVPQNLSASRPQDRQFILSSKKLLLSDSGFYLCAWSVRVGASEQFFGPGTRLTVL.

The chain is built from TRBV7-8 and TRBJ2-5; D may be TRBD2 (5 bases). V shed 5 bases and J shed 2 bases, with 18 bases lying between them. CDR3 length: 16 amino acids. The germline V gene has CDR1 SGHVS and CDR2 FQNEAQ. CDR3: CASSPVISGGQETQYF. The CDR3 bases are TGTGCCAGCAGCCCGGTCATATCGGGCGGGCAAGAGACCCAGTACTTC.

The chain recombines TRBV5-1 with TRBJ2-1; the D is unclear. The CDR3 is 13 residues long. V shed 0 bases and J shed 5 bases, with 6 bases lying between them. CDR1 SGHRS and CDR2 YFSETQ come from the germline V gene. DNA for the CDR3: TGCGCCAGCAGCTTGGCAACAGACAATGAGCAGTTCTTC. Translated: CASSLATDNEQFF.

The rearrangement joins TRBV19 to TRBJ1-1; no clear D gene. Germline V gene lookup returns CDR1 LNHDA and CDR2 SQIVND (reference sequence). V was trimmed by 7 bases and J by 4 bases, leaving 13 bases between them. The length of the CDR3 is 13 residues. CDR3 sequence: CASKLPGITEAFF. The CDR3 DNA sequence: TGTGCCAGTAAACTCCCGGGGATCACTGAAGCTTTCTTT.

V is TRBV28 and J is TRBJ2-2; 8 positions match TRBD2. Germline V CDR1 and CDR2: MDHEN, SYDVKM. V was pared by 8 bases and J by 4 bases, with 6 bases of the junction left unmatched. This CDR3 is built from 14 residues. The CDR3 reads CASLAGPRTGELFF. In nucleotides, the CDR3 is TGTGCCAGCTTAGCGGGACCCCGCACCGGGGAGCTGTTTTTT.

The chain combines TRBV24-1 with TRBJ2-2; D possibly corresponds to TRBD1 (5 bases). Trimming took off 3 bases at V and 6 bases at J, with 16 bases between the two ends. The germline CDR1 and CDR2 sequences are KGHDR and SFDVKD. The CDR3 is made up of 16 amino acids. CDR3 loop: CATSDPTRQTAGELFF. For the CDR3, the DNA is TGTGCCACCAGTGATCCTACTCGACAGACGGCCGGGGAGCTGTTTTTT.